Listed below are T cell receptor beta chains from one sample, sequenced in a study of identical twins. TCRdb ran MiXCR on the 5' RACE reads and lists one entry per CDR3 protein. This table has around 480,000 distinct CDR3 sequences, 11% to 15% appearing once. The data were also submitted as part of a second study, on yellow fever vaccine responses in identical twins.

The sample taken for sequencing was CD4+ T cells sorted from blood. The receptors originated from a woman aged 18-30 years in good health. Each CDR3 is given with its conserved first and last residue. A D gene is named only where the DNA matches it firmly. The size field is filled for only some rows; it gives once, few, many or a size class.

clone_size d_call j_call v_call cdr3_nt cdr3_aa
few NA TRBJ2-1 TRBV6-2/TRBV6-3 TGTGCCAGCAGTCAAGTTGTGGGCCATGAGCAGTTCTTC CASSQVVGHEQFF
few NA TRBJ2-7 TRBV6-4 TGTGCCAGCAGTGGACCTGATATAGGACCTCAACCCTACGAGCAGTACTTC CASSGPDIGPQPYEQYF
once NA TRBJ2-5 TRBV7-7 TGTGCTAGCAGCCCGTTCCGGGCTGCGACCCAGTACTTC CASSPFRAATQYF
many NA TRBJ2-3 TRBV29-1 TGCAGCGTTAACCAGGGATCTAGCACAGATACGCAGTATTTT CSVNQGSSTDTQYF
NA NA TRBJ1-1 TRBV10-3 TGTGCCATCAGTGAGTATAGGGAGGCCACTGAAGCTTTCTTT CAISEYREATEAFF
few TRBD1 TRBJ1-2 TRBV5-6 TGTGCCAGCAGCCCTCAGGGGGCGCCCTATGGCTACACCTTC CASSPQGAPYGYTF
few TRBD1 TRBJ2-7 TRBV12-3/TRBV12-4 TGTGCCAGCAGTTTAGCCGTCGGGACAGGGCAGTTCCACGAGCAGTACTTC CASSLAVGTGQFHEQYF
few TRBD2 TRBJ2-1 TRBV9 TGTGCCAGCAGCGTTACTCCAGCGGGGGGGCCATGGGCCAATGAGCAGTTCTTC CASSVTPAGGPWANEQFF
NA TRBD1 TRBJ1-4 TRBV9 TGTGCCAGCACCCCCGGGACAGGGAAAGAAAAACTGTTTTTT CASTPGTGKEKLFF
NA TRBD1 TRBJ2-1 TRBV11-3 TGTGCCAGCAGCTTAATACAGGGGGCCGATGAGCAGTTCTTC CASSLIQGADEQFF
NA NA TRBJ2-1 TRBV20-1 TGCAGTGCTAGAGTGATTACCACAGGGGACTACTACAATGAGCAGTTCTTC CSARVITTGDYYNEQFF
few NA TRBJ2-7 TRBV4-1 TGCGCCAGCAGCCAAGCGCAGAGGGCCTACGAGCAGTACTTC CASSQAQRAYEQYF
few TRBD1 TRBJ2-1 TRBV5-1 TGCGCCAGCAGCTTATCGGGACAGGGGGTTGATGAGCAGTTCTTC CASSLSGQGVDEQFF
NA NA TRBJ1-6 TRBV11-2 TGTGCCAGCAGCTTAGTACGCCCCATGGTAGCGGCGAGTTCACCCCTCCACTTT CASSLVRPMVAASSPLHF
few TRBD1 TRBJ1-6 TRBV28 TGTGCCAGCAGTTTGGACAGGAATTCACCCCTCCACTTT CASSLDRNSPLHF
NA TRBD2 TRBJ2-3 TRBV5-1 TGCGCCAGCAGCTTACCCGCGGGACTAGCGGTCACAGATACGCAGTATTTT CASSLPAGLAVTDTQYF
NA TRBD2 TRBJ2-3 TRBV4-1 TGCGCCAGCAGCCACACGGGACTAGAGGCAGATACGCAGTATTTT CASSHTGLEADTQYF
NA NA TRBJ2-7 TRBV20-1 TGCAGTGCTAGGGATCCTCCCCCCTACGAGCAGTACTTC CSARDPPPYEQYF
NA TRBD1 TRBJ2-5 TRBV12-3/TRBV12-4 TGTGCCAGCAGTCCCGGGACAGGGGCCCAAGAGACCCAGTACTTC CASSPGTGAQETQYF
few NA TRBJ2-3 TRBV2 TGTGCCAGCAGGTCCCGGGACCCGAGCACAGATACGCAGTATTTT CASRSRDPSTDTQYF
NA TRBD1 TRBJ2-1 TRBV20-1 TGCAGTGCTGACGACCTGGACAGGGGACGACTCAATGAGCAGTTCTTC CSADDLDRGRLNEQFF
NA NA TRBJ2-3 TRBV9 TGTGCCAGCAGCGTGACGGGACGCACAGATACGCAGTATTTT CASSVTGRTDTQYF
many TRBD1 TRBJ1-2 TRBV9 TGTGCCAGCAGCCCCCGCCCGGGACAGGAAAACTACACCTTC CASSPRPGQENYTF
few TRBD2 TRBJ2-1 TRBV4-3 TGCGCCAGCAGCCAAGCGGCAGCGGGAGGGATTAATGAGCAGTTCTTC CASSQAAAGGINEQFF
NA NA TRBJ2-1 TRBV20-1 TGCAGTGCTCGTTCTGGGCTTTTGAATGAGCAGTTCTTC CSARSGLLNEQFF
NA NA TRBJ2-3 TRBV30 TGTGCCTGGGCCCCGTTGAGAGGTACGCAGTATTTT CAWAPLRGTQYF
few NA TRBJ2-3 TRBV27 TGTGCCAGCAGTTCCCAACCTCAACGGACGCAGTATTTT CASSSQPQRTQYF
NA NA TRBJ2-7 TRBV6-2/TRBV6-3 TGTGCCAGCAGCCGGACAGAGCGAACAACCTCCTACGAGCAGTACTTC CASSRTERTTSYEQYF
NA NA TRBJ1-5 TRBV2 TGTGCCAGCAGTGAAGGCGGGGGCCAGCCCCAGCATTTT CASSEGGGQPQHF
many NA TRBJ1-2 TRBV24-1 TGTGCCACCAGATTAACCACGGAGGGCGACTGTAACTATGGCTACACCTTC CATRLTTEGDCNYGYTF
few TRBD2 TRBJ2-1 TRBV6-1 TGTGCCAGCAGCAGAGCGCCGTTAGCGGGAGTGCAAGAGCAGTTCTTC CASSRAPLAGVQEQFF
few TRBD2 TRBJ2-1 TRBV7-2 TGTGCCAGCAGCGTACTAGCGGCCTACAATGAGCAGTTCTTC CASSVLAAYNEQFF
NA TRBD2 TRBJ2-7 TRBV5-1 TGCGCCAGCAGCACGGGACTAGCGGGGGGCCCCCCCTACGAGCAGTACTTC CASSTGLAGGPPYEQYF
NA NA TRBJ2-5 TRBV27 TGTGCCTCCAGGGCCCGGGGCAAGGAGACCCAGTACTTC CASRARGKETQYF
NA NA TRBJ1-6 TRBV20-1 TGCTGTGCTAGAGATGGGGTCAGGGGAAGCAATTCACCCCTCCACTTT CCARDGVRGSNSPLHF
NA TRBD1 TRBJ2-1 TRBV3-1 TGTGCCAGCAGCCAGGGGACAGGGATCACGTTCTTC CASSQGTGITFF
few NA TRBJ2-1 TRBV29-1 TGCAGCGTTCCGGGCCTTACCTACAATGAGCAGTTCTTC CSVPGLTYNEQFF
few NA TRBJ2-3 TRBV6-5 TGTGCCAGCAGTTACTCTGAACGGACTAGCACAGATACGCAGTATTTT CASSYSERTSTDTQYF
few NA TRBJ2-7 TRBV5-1 TGCGCCAGCAAGGGAATAGGGAGCTCCTACGAGCAGTACTTC CASKGIGSSYEQYF
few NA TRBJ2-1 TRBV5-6 TGTGCCAGCAGCTTGCCCACAGACAATGAGCAGTTCTTC CASSLPTDNEQFF
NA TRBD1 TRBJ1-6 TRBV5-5 TGTGCCAGCAGCCATCACTGGGGACAGGGGGATTCACCCCTCCACTTT CASSHHWGQGDSPLHF
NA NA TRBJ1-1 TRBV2 TGTGCCAGCAGTGAGAATGGGGTGAACACTGAAGCTTTCTTT CASSENGVNTEAFF
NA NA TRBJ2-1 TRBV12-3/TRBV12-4 TGTGCCAGCAATACTCGATTCCCCTCCTACAATGAGCAGTTCTTC CASNTRFPSYNEQFF
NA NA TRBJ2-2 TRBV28 TGTGCCAGCAGTCCACAGACCTCCACCGGGGAGCTGTTTTTT CASSPQTSTGELFF
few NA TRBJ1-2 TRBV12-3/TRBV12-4 TGTGCCAGCAGTTTCAACTATGGCTACACCTTC CASSFNYGYTF
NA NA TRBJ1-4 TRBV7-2 TGTGCCAGCAGCCCCGGGCAGAGCAATAATGAAAAACTGTTTTTT CASSPGQSNNEKLFF
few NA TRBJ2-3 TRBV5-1 TGCGCCAGCAGCTTGGAGATTCCAGCACCAGATACGCAGTATTTT CASSLEIPAPDTQYF
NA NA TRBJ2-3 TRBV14 TGTGCCAGCAGCCCCCTCGGACGGGGTAGCACAGATACGCAGTATTTT CASSPLGRGSTDTQYF
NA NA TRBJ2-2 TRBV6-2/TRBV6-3 TGTGCCAGCAGTTACCCCCGGTCATACACCGGGGAGCTGTTTTTT CASSYPRSYTGELFF
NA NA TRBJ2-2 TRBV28 TGTGCCAGCATCGGACTACAGAACACCGGGGAGCTGTTTTTT CASIGLQNTGELFF